The TCR beta chain described here comes from a study of T cells in Graves' hyperthyroidism and ophthalmopathy. Study overall: Peripheral blood was acquired at first diagnosis, ahead of any therapy whatsoever. General study findings and limits: Also found in blood were most expanded thyroid clonotypes above 0.001.

Regions amplified from RNA transcripts were the TCR beta CDR3 regions. In the first-round RT-PCR of the TCR CDR3, the HTBI primer set was used. TCRdb recomputed calls from the multiplex PCR reads with MiXCR, one row per CDR3 protein. There are fewer than 650,000 distinct CDR3 sequences in the sample; approximately 15% occur only once, and around 7% lies in the top ten. Patients with ophthalmopathy all had a Clinical Activity Score of at least 3, a NOSPECS grade of at least 4 and duration under 3 months. From under 12 ml of fresh peripheral blood, PBMCs were isolated. CDR3 length: 15 amino acids. Germline assignment: CDR1 LNHDA and CDR2 SQIVND (reference sequence). V shed 11 bases and J shed 7 bases, with 23 bases lying between them. This clonotype was found many times. What it binds is not known.

Sequenced input: blood. The clonotype comes from a woman younger than 35 with Graves' ophthalmopathy. V usage is TRBV19 and J usage is TRBJ2-2, with a weak D call TRBD2 (7 bases). The DNA of the CDR3 is TGTGCCTCGACCTCTACAGGGCGCGGGAGCGGGGAGCTGTTTTTT. Amino acids: CASTSTGRGSGELFF.